What follows are 18 T cell receptor beta chains derived from one specimen sequenced in a study of somatic mutations in cytotoxic T cells in rheumatoid arthritis. This table comes from immunoSEQ multiplex PCR, and its TCRdb copy is limited to in-frame clones, with some not included. In the table there are about 19,000 clones, about 81% of which are singletons. The sequenced sample was CD8+ T cells sorted from blood. Receptors originate from an adult with rheumatoid arthritis.

The sample holds one count of this clone. V and J are TRBV9 and TRBJ1-1; 7 bases fit TRBD1. CDR1 and CDR2 (germline): SGDLS, YYNGEE. This CDR3 comprises 16 residues. V lost 2 bases, J lost 5 bases, and 12 bases stayed unmatched. For the CDR3, the DNA is TGTGCCAGCAGCGTCGTACCGGGACAGAGAACGACTGAAGCTTTCTTT. As protein: CASSVVPGQRTTEAFF.

J is TRBJ2-5 and V is TRBV11-1; 9 nucleotides align to TRBD2. Germline loops: CDR1 SGHAT, CDR2 FQDESV (reference sequence). The CDR3 extends over 17 amino acids. With V trimmed by 2 bases and J by 2 bases, 9 bases remained unmatched. The CDR3 protein is CASSLFPSSGVQETQYF. The CDR3 nucleotides are TGTGCCAGCAGCTTATTCCCCTCTAGCGGGGTTCAAGAGACCCAGTACTTC.

CDR3 amino acids: CASSVAPPRPGELFF. The CDR3 nucleotides are TGTGCCAGCAGCGTAGCTCCCCCGCGCCCCGGGGAGCTGTTTTTT. The rearrangement links TRBV9 to TRBJ2-2; D uncertain. Trimming removed 0 bases at V and 6 bases at J, with 12 bases between. Germline loops: CDR1 SGDLS, CDR2 YYNGEE. This CDR3 contains 15 residues.

This clone ranks as large. V gene TRBV5-8 combines with J gene TRBJ2-3, with TRBD2 matching over 13 bases. Germline CDR1 reads SGHTS; CDR2 reads YDEGEE. With 3 bases clipped from V and 3 bases from J, the junction kept 4 bases outside the gene matches. The CDR3 has 16 residues. CDR3 DNA: TGTGCCAGCAGCTGGGGGACTAGCGGGACAACAGATACGCAGTATTTT. This gives the protein CASSWGTSGTTDTQYF.

J is TRBJ2-1 and V is TRBV7-6; D is perhaps TRBD2 (5 bases). Deletions cut 2 bases from V and 10 bases from J, with 9 bases between. There are 12 residues in the CDR3. Germline CDR1 is SGHVS and CDR2 is FNYEAQ. The CDR3 spells CASSLNEGEQFF. The CDR3 bases are TGTGCCAGCAGCTTAAATGAGGGCGAGCAGTTCTTC.

This clone occurred once. The rearrangement links TRBV27 to TRBJ1-3; 7 nucleotides match TRBD1. J lost 4 bases, V lost 5 bases, and 5 bases had no gene match. CDR1 and CDR2 (germline): MNHEY, SMNVEV (reference sequence). CDR3 length equals 14 residues. CDR3 protein: CASSLRGHGNTIYF. The CDR3 DNA sequence: TGTGCCAGCAGTCTAAGGGGGCACGGAAACACCATATATTTT.

V usage is TRBV7-9 and J usage is TRBJ2-1; TRBD2 aligns across 7 bases. This CDR3 is built from 15 residues. Germline CDR1 and CDR2: SEHNR and FQNEAQ (reference sequence). The J segment lost 4 bases and the V segment lost 8 bases, leaving 11 bases of the junction unmatched. The CDR3 DNA follows: TGTGCCAGCCTTGCGCTAGCGGAAAGATACAATGAGCAGTTCTTC. This codes for CASLALAERYNEQFF.

The chain has TRBV27 and TRBJ2-5, with a weak D call TRBD2 (6 bases). Germline assignment: CDR1 MNHEY and CDR2 SMNVEV (reference sequence). This CDR3 is built from 13 residues. The ends were cut back, 8 bases at V and 0 bases at J, with 10 bases in the middle. The CDR3 here is CASGEVNQETQYF. CDR3 coding DNA: TGTGCCAGCGGGGAGGTAAACCAAGAGACCCAGTACTTC.

This chain connects TRBV4-3 to TRBJ2-7; the D is unclear. CDR1 and CDR2 from the germline V gene are LGHNA and YSLEER. V shed 6 bases and J shed 5 bases, with 11 bases lying between them. CDR3 length: 12 amino acids. In DNA form, the CDR3 reads TGCGCCAGCAGGGGAAGGGTAAACGAGCAGTACTTC. Its translation: CASRGRVNEQYF.

The chain combines TRBV12-2 with TRBJ2-3. TRBV12-2 is marked as a pseudogene. This CDR3 spans 15 amino acids. CDR3 sequence reads: CASRSAAGPTDTQYF. The CDR3 DNA reads as TGTGCAAGTCGCTCCGCGGCCGGACCCACAGATACGCAGTATTTT.

In this sample, this clone turned up a few times. This chain connects TRBV9 to TRBJ1-1; D call uncertain. CDR1 SGDLS and CDR2 YYNGEE come from the germline V gene. The CDR3 is made up of 15 amino acids. Between the trimmed V and J ends, which lost 0 bases and 4 bases, there was a span of 13 bases. As DNA, the CDR3 is TGTGCCAGCAGCGTAGTCGGGAGTCCTGGCACTGAAGCTTTCTTT. Protein product: CASSVVGSPGTEAFF.

The J gene is TRBJ2-6, the V gene TRBV30, with no clear D. This CDR3 contains 10 residues. The V gene lost 2 bases and the J gene lost 12 bases, with 5 bases spanning the gap. The germline V gene has CDR1 GTSNPN and CDR2 SVGIG (reference sequence). The chain's CDR3 is CAWSLGVLTF. The DNA for the CDR3 is TGTGCCTGGAGTCTTGGCGTCCTGACTTTC.

The chain joins TRBV19 to TRBJ2-7; TRBD2 aligns across 14 bases. Germline CDR1 reads LNHDA; CDR2 reads SQIVND (reference sequence). The CDR3 sequence is 16 residues long. The trim removed 4 bases at V and 2 bases at J, leaving 4 bases unmatched. Here the CDR3 reads CASSRTSGGRTYEQYF. The CDR3 nucleotides read TGTGCCAGTAGTAGGACTAGCGGGGGGCGCACCTACGAGCAGTACTTC.

A single count supports this clone. CDR3 loop: CASSSTGTGVYIQYF. DNA for the CDR3: TGCGCCAGCAGCTCGACCGGGACAGGGGTATACATTCAGTACTTC. This rearrangement joins TRBV5-1 to TRBJ2-4; TRBD1 matches 10 bases. The length of the CDR3 is 15 residues. Germline V gene data show CDR1 as SGHRS and CDR2 as YFSETQ. The V and J ends lost 3 bases and 8 bases, in that order; junction bases with no gene match: 8.

The chain employs TRBV18 and TRBJ2-1; TRBD2 matches at 13 bases. The CDR3 is 16 amino acids. From germline, CDR1 is KGHSH and CDR2 LQKENI. V shed 8 bases and J 5 bases; nucleotides not matched to a gene: 9. The chain's CDR3 is CASLGLAGIGDNEQFF. As DNA, the CDR3 is TGTGCCAGCCTGGGACTAGCGGGAATTGGGGACAATGAGCAGTTCTTC. Filled out from reference TRBV18 and TRBJ2-1, the complete variable domain reads NAGVMQNPRHLVRRRGQEARLRCSPMKGHSHVYWYRQLPEEGLKFMVYLQKENIIDESGMPKERFSAEFPKEGPSILRIQQVVRGDSAAYFCASLGLAGIGDNEQFFGPGTRLTVL.

V is TRBV28 and J is TRBJ2-1; TRBD2 is a possible D gene (6 bases). CDR1 and CDR2 from the germline V gene are MDHEN and SYDVKM. Trimming removed 2 bases from V and 7 bases from J, with 21 bases in between. There are 17 residues in the CDR3. For the CDR3, the DNA is TGTGCCAGCAGTTTACCGAGGGATAGCGGCTGGAGTAATGAGCAGTTCTTC. Protein product: CASSLPRDSGWSNEQFF.

The genes are TRBV5-6 and TRBJ2-7; D ambiguous. The germline CDR1 and CDR2 sequences are SGHDT and YYEEEE. The germline V and J ends were trimmed by 7 bases and 2 bases, with 4 bases remaining between them. This CDR3 has 10 residues. For the CDR3, the DNA is TGTGCCAGCGGGACCTACGAGCAGTACTTC. Protein sequence: CASGTYEQYF.

This clone was picked up one time. The CDR3 spells CASSSVRGSGELFF. The CDR3 DNA reads TGTGCCAGCAGCTCGGTGCGGGGCTCCGGGGAGCTGTTTTTT. V gene TRBV7-2 combines with J gene TRBJ2-2; weak D call: TRBD2 (6 bases). The germline V gene encodes CDR1 SGHTA and CDR2 FQGNSA. This CDR3 comprises 14 residues. V lost 4 bases to trimming and J lost 6 bases, with 12 bases between them.